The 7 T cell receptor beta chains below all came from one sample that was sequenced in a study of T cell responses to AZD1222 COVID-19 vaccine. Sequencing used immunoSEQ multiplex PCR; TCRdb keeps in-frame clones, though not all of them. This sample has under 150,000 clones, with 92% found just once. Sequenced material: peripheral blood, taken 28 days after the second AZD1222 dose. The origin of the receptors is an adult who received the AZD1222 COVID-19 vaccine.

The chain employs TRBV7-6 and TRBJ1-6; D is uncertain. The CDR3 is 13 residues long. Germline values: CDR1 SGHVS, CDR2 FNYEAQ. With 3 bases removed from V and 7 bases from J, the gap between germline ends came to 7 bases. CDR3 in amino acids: CASSLGGNSPLHF. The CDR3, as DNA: TGTGCCAGCAGCTTGGGCGGGAATTCACCCCTCCACTTT.

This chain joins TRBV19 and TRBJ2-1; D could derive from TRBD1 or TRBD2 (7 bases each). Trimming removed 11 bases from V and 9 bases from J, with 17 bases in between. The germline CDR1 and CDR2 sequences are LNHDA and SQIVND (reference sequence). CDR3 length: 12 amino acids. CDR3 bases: TGTGCCGCAGGGGGGGCGCTTAGTGAGCAGTTCTTC. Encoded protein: CAAGGALSEQFF.

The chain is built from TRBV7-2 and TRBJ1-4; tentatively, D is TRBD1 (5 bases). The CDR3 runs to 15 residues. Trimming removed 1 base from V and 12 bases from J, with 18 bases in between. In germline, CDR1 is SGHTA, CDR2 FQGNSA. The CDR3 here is CASSLDKGWGRELFF. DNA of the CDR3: TGTGCCAGCAGCTTAGATAAGGGGTGGGGGAGGGAACTGTTTTTT.

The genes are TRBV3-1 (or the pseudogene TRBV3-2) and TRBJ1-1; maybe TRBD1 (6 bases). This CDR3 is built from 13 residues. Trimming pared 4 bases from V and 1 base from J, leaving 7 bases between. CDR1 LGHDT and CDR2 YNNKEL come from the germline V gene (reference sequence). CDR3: CASSRTENTEAFF. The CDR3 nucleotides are TGTGCCAGCAGCCGGACAGAGAACACTGAAGCTTTCTTT.

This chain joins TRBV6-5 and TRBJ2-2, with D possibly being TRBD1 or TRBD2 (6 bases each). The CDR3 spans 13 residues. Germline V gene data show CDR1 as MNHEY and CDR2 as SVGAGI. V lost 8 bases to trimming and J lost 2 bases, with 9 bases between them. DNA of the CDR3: TGTGCCAGCGGAGGGGGAAACACCGGGGAGCTGTTTTTT. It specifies CASGGGNTGELFF.

The CDR3 DNA sequence: TGTGCCAGCAGCTTAGGCGGTTTGGACACTGAAGCTTTCTTT. It specifies CASSLGGLDTEAFF. This chain connects TRBV7-3 to TRBJ1-1, with D hard to call. Deletions cut 2 bases from V and 3 bases from J, with 10 bases between. Germline lookup yields CDR1 SGHTA and CDR2 FQGTGA. The CDR3 contains 14 residues.

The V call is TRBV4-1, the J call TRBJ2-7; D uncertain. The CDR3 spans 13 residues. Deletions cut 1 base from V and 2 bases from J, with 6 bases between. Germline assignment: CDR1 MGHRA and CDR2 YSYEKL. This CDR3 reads CASSQAAAYEQYF. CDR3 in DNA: TGCGCCAGCAGCCAAGCTGCCGCCTACGAGCAGTACTTC.